A selection of T cell receptor beta chains follows, all from one sample in a study of cytomegalovirus exposure and HLA in healthy donors. The method was immunoSEQ multiplex PCR; TCRdb's version includes in-frame clones alone and lacks a portion of them. The sample holds 120,000 to 150,000 clones, 76% seen once. Sequenced sample: PBMCs. The source is a woman between 40 and 55 years old in good health and CMV-seronegative. CDR3s include the opening cysteine and the closing phenylalanine or tryptophan. A D gene is named only where the DNA matches it firmly. Size values are once, few and many counts, or a class for expanded clones, and some rows have none.

v_gene	d_gene	abundance	j_gene	CDR3nt	CDR3aa
TRBV28	TRBD2	NA	TRBJ2-7	TGTGCCAGCAGTTCCGCCCCTGCGGGAGGTGGCGAGCAGTACTTC	CASSSAPAGGGEQYF
TRBV11-3	NA	NA	TRBJ2-1	TGTGCCAGCAGCTTAGGGGAGGTCTCCTACAATGAGCAGTTCTTC	CASSLGEVSYNEQFF
TRBV10-1	NA	once	TRBJ2-2	TGCGCCACGGGTCATAACACCGGGGAGCTGTTTTTT	CATGHNTGELFF
TRBV7-8	NA	NA	TRBJ1-1	TGTGCCAGCAGTTCTCGGACAGACTCGAACACTGAAGCTTTCTTT	CASSSRTDSNTEAFF
TRBV6-1	TRBD1	NA	TRBJ2-5	TGTGCCAGCGCGGGGACAGGGGAGGAGACCCAGTACTTC	CASAGTGEETQYF
TRBV5-1	TRBD1	NA	TRBJ2-7	TGCGCCAGCAGCTTGGGACAGGGCGGCGAGCAGTACTTC	CASSLGQGGEQYF
TRBV5-6	NA	NA	TRBJ2-4	TGTGCCAGCAGCACAGGGCCCCTAGCCAAAAACATTCAGTACTTC	CASSTGPLAKNIQYF
TRBV6-6	TRBD1	NA	TRBJ2-7	TGTGCCAGCAGTTTCGGGACAGGGGCTCCTTGGATCGAGCAGTACTTC	CASSFGTGAPWIEQYF
TRBV5-4	TRBD1	NA	TRBJ1-6	TGTGCCACCCACGGGACAGGACTTAATTCACCCCTCCACTTT	CATHGTGLNSPLHF
TRBV9	NA	many	TRBJ1-1	TGTGCCAGCAGGGGGCCACTCATGAACACTGAAGCTTTCTTT	CASRGPLMNTEAFF
TRBV5-1	TRBD2	NA	TRBJ2-5	TGCGCCAGCAGCTTGCTGACTAGCGGGGTGGGGACCCAGTACTTC	CASSLLTSGVGTQYF
TRBV27	TRBD1	NA	TRBJ2-5	TGTGCCAGCACTAACCTAGGGACAGGGCCGATCGAGACCCAGTACTTC	CASTNLGTGPIETQYF
TRBV4-1	TRBD1	NA	TRBJ2-2	TGCGCCAGCAGCCAAGTGGCCTGGACAGGGGGCACCGGGGAGCTGTTTTTT	CASSQVAWTGGTGELFF
TRBV30	TRBD2	NA	TRBJ2-3	TGTGCCTGGAGACTAGCGGGTCTTGTCACAGATACGCAGTATTTT	CAWRLAGLVTDTQYF
TRBV2	NA	NA	TRBJ2-3	TGTGCCAGCAGTGAACAAGGGGGAGATACGCAGTATTTT	CASSEQGGDTQYF
TRBV7-9	NA	NA	TRBJ2-7	TGTGCCAGCAGCTTGGCGGGTTCCTCCTACGAGCAGTACTTC	CASSLAGSSYEQYF
TRBV15	NA	NA	TRBJ1-4	TGTGCCACCAGCAGAACGACACGCCGGAATGAAAAACTGTTTTTT	CATSRTTRRNEKLFF
TRBV28	NA	NA	TRBJ1-6	TGTGCCAGCGTTACAGTCTATAATTCACCCCTCCACTTT	CASVTVYNSPLHF
TRBV19	TRBD1	few	TRBJ2-7	TGTGCCAGTGGACAGGGGATCTACGAGCAGTACTTC	CASGQGIYEQYF
TRBV6-1	NA	NA	TRBJ1-2	TGTGCCAGCAGAAAAACAGGGTTAGGCTATGGCTACACCTTC	CASRKTGLGYGYTF
TRBV18	NA	NA	TRBJ1-5	TGTGCCAGCTCACTCCTCTCATTAAACAGAAATAGCAATCAGCCCCAGCATTTT	CASSLLSLNRNSNQPQHF
TRBV30	NA	few	TRBJ2-5	TGTGCCTGGAGTGTATTACAAGTGGAGACCCAGTACTTC	CAWSVLQVETQYF
TRBV30	TRBD1	NA	TRBJ1-2	TGTGCCTGGACCGGGACAGGGGGCTATGGCTACACCTTC	CAWTGTGGYGYTF
TRBV10-2	NA	NA	TRBJ1-2	TGCGCCAGCTCACTTGACCAGGGATATGGCTACACCTTC	CASSLDQGYGYTF
TRBV6-5	NA	NA	TRBJ1-5	TGTGCCAGCAGACAGGACGGTCCTAATCAGCCCCAGCATTTT	CASRQDGPNQPQHF
TRBV7-9	NA	NA	TRBJ2-5	TGTTCCAGCAGTCCCATCGCGGAGACCCAGTACTTC	CSSSPIAETQYF
TRBV30	NA	NA	TRBJ1-3	TGTGCCTGGAGTGTACTAGGCCTCTCTGGAAACACCATATATTTT	CAWSVLGLSGNTIYF
TRBV6-5	TRBD2	NA	TRBJ2-5	TGTGCCAGCAGCTCACTAGCGGACCGAAAAGAGACCCAGTACTTC	CASSSLADRKETQYF
TRBV19	NA	few	TRBJ1-1	TGTGCCAGTAGGTGGACATCCTACACTGAAGCTTTCTTT	CASRWTSYTEAFF
TRBV5-1	NA	once	TRBJ2-2	TGCGCCAGCAGCCCGCGGAGTACCGGGGAGCTGTTTTTT	CASSPRSTGELFF
TRBV28	TRBD1	NA	TRBJ1-2	TGTGCCAGCAGCCAGGATGGACAGGGTAACTATGGCTACACCTTC	CASSQDGQGNYGYTF
TRBV18	NA	NA	TRBJ1-1	TGTGCCAGCTCACCAGGGAGCCGTGAACCTGAAGCTTTCTTT	CASSPGSREPEAFF
TRBV11-2	TRBD1	few	TRBJ1-1	TGTGCCAGCAGCTCAGGACAGGGGGGATCGAACACTGAAGCTTTCTTT	CASSSGQGGSNTEAFF
TRBV19	NA	NA	TRBJ2-7	TGTGCCAGTAGAAGGGACATTCTCTCCTACGAGCAGTACTTC	CASRRDILSYEQYF
TRBV6-5	TRBD2	NA	TRBJ2-5	TGTGCCAGCAGGGGCCGCGGGAGCGGAGAGACCCAGTACTTC	CASRGRGSGETQYF
TRBV19	NA	NA	TRBJ1-2	TGTGCCAGTAGTTTAACAGGAAATTCTAACTATGGCTACACCTTC	CASSLTGNSNYGYTF
TRBV5-6	TRBD2	few	TRBJ2-1	TGTGCCAGCAGCTTAGCGGGAGTGATCTACAATGAGCAGTTCTTC	CASSLAGVIYNEQFF
TRBV10-1	NA	NA	TRBJ2-7	TGCGCCAGCAGTGAACCAGGGACAAGTACCGTCTCCTACGAGCAGTACTTC	CASSEPGTSTVSYEQYF
TRBV5-1	TRBD2	few	TRBJ2-3	TGCGCCAGCAGCAGATTTAGCGGGGGGAGTCCAGATACGCAGTATTTT	CASSRFSGGSPDTQYF
TRBV7-9	TRBD1	NA	TRBJ1-1	TGTGCCAGCAGCTCCGGACAGGGTACAATCACTGAAGCTTTCTTT	CASSSGQGTITEAFF
TRBV5-1	TRBD2	NA	TRBJ2-3	TGCGCCAGCAGCTTGGAGCGGGGAAGGGGTACGCAGTATTTT	CASSLERGRGTQYF
TRBV7-9	NA	NA	TRBJ1-6	TGTGCCAGCAGCTTAGACTTGACACCCATTTCACCCCTCCACTTT	CASSLDLTPISPLHF
TRBV5-1	TRBD1	NA	TRBJ2-7	TGCGCCAGCAGCCTGACAGGGGCGGGAAACGAGCAGTACTTC	CASSLTGAGNEQYF
TRBV10-3	TRBD1	NA	TRBJ1-2	TGTGCCATCAACCCGGGACAGGGGAGTCATGGCTACACCTTC	CAINPGQGSHGYTF
TRBV5-8	NA	few	TRBJ1-4	TGTGCCAGCAGCTCGTCAGGTCGATCTAATGAAAAACTGTTTTTT	CASSSSGRSNEKLFF
TRBV5-6	NA	NA	TRBJ1-2	TGTGCCAGCAGCTTGGGAGGAGACTATGGCTACACCTTC	CASSLGGDYGYTF
TRBV2	NA	NA	TRBJ1-1	TGTGCCAGCAGTCAACAGGGTTTTAGTGAAGCTTTCTTT	CASSQQGFSEAFF